The 9 T cell receptor beta chains given below trace back to one sample, sequenced in a study of T-cell memory formation after mild COVID-19. TCRdb passed the 5' RACE reads through MiXCR, listing each CDR3 protein once. The sample includes approximately 400,000 distinct CDR3 sequences, under 20% of them seen just once. The sequencing sample was made of PBMCs or a T cell subset sorted from them (not recorded which). These receptor sequences come from a man between 18 and 29 years old who had mild COVID-19 (a few samples of this study predate the infection). Cell type and time point are not known.

V and J are TRBV20-1 and TRBJ2-3; D perhaps matches TRBD2 (6 bases). Trimming pared 4 bases from V and 2 bases from J, leaving 16 bases between. CDR3 length: 15 amino acids. The germline CDR1 and CDR2 sequences are DFQATT and SNEGSKA (reference sequence). CDR3 protein: CSAISIRGSTDTQYF. The CDR3 DNA is TGCAGTGCTATCTCCATCCGGGGGTCCACAGATACGCAGTATTTT.

CDR3 coding DNA: TGTGCCAGCAGTTTATTAGGTCAAGCTTTCTTT. It translates to CASSLLGQAFF. The chain has TRBV12-3 or TRBV12-4 and TRBJ1-1; D not resolved. Trimming cost V 2 bases and J 9 bases, with 7 bases left between them. This CDR3 is 11 amino acids long.

This clonotype showed up just a few times. The chain uses TRBV6-5 and TRBJ1-3, with D hard to call. The V end lost 2 bases, the J end lost 2 bases, and 16 bases lay between the germline ends. CDR1 and CDR2 from the germline V gene are MNHEY and SVGAGI. CDR3 length equals 17 residues. The CDR3 DNA reads as TGTGCCAGCAGTTACGGCGGCTTTCTGATACCTGGAAACACCATATATTTT. Amino acids: CASSYGGFLIPGNTIYF.

The chain recombines TRBV20-1 with TRBJ2-1; D not certain. Looked up from germline, CDR1 is DFQATT and CDR2 is SNEGSKA (reference sequence). There are 12 residues in the CDR3. The V end lost 7 bases, the J end lost 5 bases, and 12 bases lay between the germline ends. The chain's CDR3 is CSGPDWNNEQFF. The CDR3 nucleotides read TGCAGTGGCCCAGATTGGAACAATGAGCAGTTCTTC.

This clonotype has only a few counts. The chain is built from TRBV21-1 and TRBJ2-3; TRBD2 is the table's D call, not checked against the DNA. TRBV21-1 is an annotated pseudogene. This CDR3 is 16 amino acids long. CDR3 nucleotides: TGTGCCAGCAGCAAATCTGCCGGGACTCACACAGATACGCAGTATTTT. Its protein product is CASSKSAGTHTDTQYF.

In this sample, this clonotype turned up many times. The genes are TRBV7-6 and TRBJ2-7; D gene unclear. CDR1 is SGHVS and CDR2 is FNYEAQ in the germline V gene. The germline V and J ends were trimmed by 3 bases and 3 bases, with 9 bases remaining between them. The CDR3 loop spans 13 amino acids. This CDR3 reads CASSFGPNYEQYV. The CDR3 nucleotides are TGTGCCAGCAGCTTTGGCCCGAACTACGAGCAGTACGTC.

V gene TRBV12-3 or TRBV12-4 combines with J gene TRBJ2-7, with D perhaps matching TRBD2 (6 bases). This CDR3 region has 13 residues. V was trimmed by 5 bases and J by 7 bases, leaving 15 bases between them. CDR3 bases: TGTGCCAGCAGTCCGGGACTGATACTGGAGCAGTACTTC. Translating gives CASSPGLILEQYF.

The chain recombines TRBV7-9 with TRBJ2-7; D gene uncertain. The V gene lost 1 base and the J gene lost 0 bases, with 10 bases spanning the gap. CDR1 and CDR2 (germline): SEHNR, FQNEAQ (reference sequence). The CDR3 sequence is 15 residues long. The CDR3 DNA is TGTGCCAGCAGCTTAGTGGCGACCCTCTCCTACGAGCAGTACTTC. This gives the protein CASSLVATLSYEQYF.

This clonotype has just a few counts. The chain recombines TRBV12-3 or TRBV12-4 with TRBJ1-4; TRBD1 might be the D (5 bases). V was clipped by 6 bases and J by 13 bases, with 15 bases between them. This CDR3 is built from 12 residues. CDR3 bases: TGTGCCAGCAGCAAGACTGGGGACGGACTGTTTTTT. As protein: CASSKTGDGLFF.